This T cell receptor beta chain came from a study of OX40 agonist ivuxolimab in advanced cancers. Overall study: Participants, 82.7% male, averaged approximately 56 years of age, ranging from about 20 to 79.

The germline gives CDR1 SGHDN, CDR2 FVKESK. The junction had 2 bases not matched to a gene; V was cut back by 3 bases and J by 6 bases. The CDR3 spans 14 residues. Clones were read by immunoSEQ multiplex PCR, and TCRdb kept only the in-frame ones, dropping some. Of over 45,000 clones in the sample, more than 85% were seen once. The receptor comes from an adult with an advanced solid tumor such as melanoma, head and neck, liver or kidney cancer. The material was CD4+ or CD8+ T cells sorted from blood, obtained in a trial of the OX40 agonist ivuxolimab. The V and J genes are TRBV14 and TRBJ1-4; 9 bases agree with TRBD1. CDR3 DNA: TGTGCCAGCAGCCACTGGGACAGGGATGAAAAACTGTTTTTT. This codes for CASSHWDRDEKLFF.